These 17 T cell receptor beta chains were all obtained from the same sample, sequenced in a study of beta chain features in type 1 diabetes. Broader study findings: The study found moderately but significantly shorter TCRB CDR3s in all four CD4+ subsets of Type 1 diabetes patients.

Reverse transcribing all isolated RNA meant expressed TCRB transcripts were sequenced. The method was immunoSEQ multiplex PCR; TCRdb's version includes in-frame clones alone and lacks a portion of them. The table includes 130,000 or so clones, 9% detected once. For these receptors, no antigen is known. Sample: central memory CD4+ T cells from blood. These receptors all stem from a man between 25 and 39 years old with type 1 diabetes.

The V call is TRBV2, the J call TRBJ2-1; D is uncertain. V lost 6 bases, J lost 5 bases, and 5 bases lay in between. The CDR3 has 11 amino acids. Germline V lookup: CDR1 SNHLY, CDR2 FYNNEI. The CDR3 DNA sequence: TGTGCCAGCAGATATAACAATGAGCAGTTCTTC. Its protein is CASRYNNEQFF.

The chain uses TRBV7-9 and TRBJ1-2, with 7 nucleotides matching TRBD1. The ends lost 1 base at V and 4 bases at J; junction bases unmatched: 6. This CDR3 has 15 residues. The germline gives CDR1 SEHNR, CDR2 FQNEAQ (reference sequence). In DNA, the CDR3 is TGTGCCAGCAGCTTAGAGCAGGGACAGCGCTATGGCTACACCTTC. Translation gives CASSLEQGQRYGYTF. Based on the CDR3 plus reference TRBV7-9 and TRBJ1-2, the full variable domain is DTGVSQNPRHKITKRGQNVTFRCDPISEHNRLYWYRQTLGQGPEFLTYFQNEAQLEKSRLLSDRFSAERPKGSFSTLEIQRTEQGDSAMYLCASSLEQGQRYGYTFGSGTRLTVV.

This clone was seen a handful of times. V gene TRBV4-3 combines with J gene TRBJ1-2; a weak D match, TRBD1 (6 bases). Trimming shortened V by 0 bases and J by 4 bases, and 12 bases separated the two germline ends. The CDR3 sequence is 15 residues long. The germline V gene encodes CDR1 LGHNA and CDR2 YSLEER. In DNA form, the CDR3 reads TGCGCCAGCAGCCAAGATCTTACAGGGACCTATGGCTACACCTTC. Amino acids: CASSQDLTGTYGYTF.

This clone occurred a few times. This chain connects TRBV5-4 to TRBJ2-1, with TRBD2 identical over 8 bases. The CDR3 extends over 15 amino acids. The trim removed 2 bases at V and 4 bases at J, leaving 5 bases unmatched. Germline V CDR1 and CDR2: SGHNT, YYREEE (reference sequence). For the CDR3, the DNA is TGTGCCAGCAGCTTTCCGGGGGGGGGATACAATGAGCAGTTCTTC. This gives the protein CASSFPGGGYNEQFF.

This clone occurred a few times. The V call is TRBV19, the J call TRBJ2-2, with D maybe TRBD2 (5 bases). CDR1 and CDR2 (germline): LNHDA, SQIVND (reference sequence). The V end lost 4 bases, the J end lost 1 base, and 10 bases lay between the germline ends. The CDR3 is 15 amino acids. The CDR3 sequence is CASSKRAGNTGELFF. The CDR3 region has the DNA TGTGCCAGTAGTAAAAGGGCGGGGAACACCGGGGAGCTGTTTTTT.

This clone was observed a handful of times. The chain couples TRBV5-4 to TRBJ2-1; 10 nucleotides match TRBD1. J lost 7 bases, V lost 3 bases, and 4 bases had no gene match. This CDR3 contains 14 residues. Germline assignment: CDR1 SGHNT and CDR2 YYREEE (reference sequence). The CDR3 region has the DNA TGTGCCAGCAGCTCTCCGGGACAGGGGAATGAGCAGTTCTTC. This gives the protein CASSSPGQGNEQFF.

This clone was observed a handful of times. V gene TRBV30 combines with J gene TRBJ1-4; no reliable D call. The CDR3 has 15 amino acids. In germline, CDR1 is GTSNPN, CDR2 SVGIG (reference sequence). Trimming pared 2 bases from V and 1 base from J, leaving 11 bases between. CDR3 amino acids: CAWSPMPGTNEKLFF. The CDR3 coding sequence is TGTGCCTGGAGTCCCATGCCGGGAACTAATGAAAAACTGTTTTTT.

This clone was found a few times. V is TRBV15 and J is TRBJ2-7, with a possible D match to TRBD2 (5 bases). The ends were cut back, 0 bases at V and 7 bases at J, with 13 bases in the middle. CDR1 LNHNV and CDR2 YYDKDF come from the germline V gene (reference sequence). The CDR3 runs 14 residues. CDR3: CATSRDRTLVEQYF. The CDR3 DNA reads TGTGCCACCAGCAGAGATAGGACTTTAGTTGAGCAGTACTTC.

CDR3 in DNA: TGCAGCGGAGTAGCGGGGGGGTACAATGAGCAGTTCTTC. Its translation is CSGVAGGYNEQFF. The rearrangement uses TRBV29-1 and TRBJ2-1, with TRBD2 identical over 11 bases. The length of the CDR3 is 13 residues. The junction had 3 bases not matched to a gene; V was cut back by 7 bases and J by 4 bases. The germline gives CDR1 SQVTM, CDR2 ANQGSEA.

This clone was observed a few times. The chain joins TRBV7-3 to TRBJ2-3; 8 bases match TRBD1. The ends lost 2 bases at V and 5 bases at J; junction bases unmatched: 6. The germline gives CDR1 SGHTA, CDR2 FQGTGA. The CDR3 sequence is 15 residues long. CDR3 sequence: CASSLSGTGIDTQYF. The CDR3 DNA reads as TGTGCCAGCAGCTTATCCGGGACAGGAATAGATACGCAGTATTTT.

This clone was seen more than once but under ten times. This chain connects TRBV4-3 to TRBJ1-1, with TRBD1 as a possible D gene (6 bases). The CDR3 covers 14 residues. Trimming stripped 3 bases from V and 0 bases from J, with 8 bases between. CDR1 and CDR2 (germline): LGHNA, YSLEER. CDR3 region: CASSQDSLNTEAFF. CDR3 nucleotide sequence: TGCGCCAGCAGCCAGGACAGTCTGAACACTGAAGCTTTCTTT.

The chain carries TRBV11-2 and TRBJ2-1, with 10 bases that match TRBD2. Germline values: CDR1 SGHAT, CDR2 FQNNGV. The CDR3 totals 12 residues. The V and J ends lost 4 bases and 15 bases, in that order; junction bases with no gene match: 6. The CDR3 nucleotides read TGTGCCAGCAGCTACGAGCGGGGGGGGGCGTTCTTC. This gives the protein CASSYERGGAFF.

This rearrangement joins TRBV6-6 to TRBJ2-7, with TRBD1 matching over 10 bases. Germline-derived CDR1 and CDR2 are MNHNY and SVGAGI (reference sequence). V shed 6 bases, J shed 7 bases, and the junction held 6 bases outside the gene matches. This CDR3 spans 13 amino acids. CDR3 sequence: CASSAGTGDEQYF. CDR3 nucleotides: TGTGCCAGCAGCGCCGGGACAGGGGATGAGCAGTACTTC.

The V gene is TRBV28, the J gene TRBJ1-1; 9 bases line up with TRBD1. J gave up 6 bases and V 4 bases, and 6 bases lay outside the gene matches. CDR1 is MDHEN, CDR2 SYDVKM, per germline. The CDR3 consists of 14 residues. The DNA of the CDR3 is TGTGCCAGCAGTTCCCTACAGGGGGCCTCTGAAGCTTTCTTT. Protein sequence: CASSSLQGASEAFF.

This clone was seen many times. The rearrangement uses TRBV4-2 and TRBJ1-2; the match to TRBD1 covers 10 bases. Trimming took 4 bases from V and 4 from J; bases not matched to a gene: 6. This CDR3 spans 15 amino acids. CDR1 LGHNA and CDR2 YNFKEQ come from the germline V gene. The chain's CDR3 is CASSPQDRGGYGYTF. The CDR3 DNA follows: TGTGCCAGCAGCCCCCAGGACAGGGGGGGCTATGGCTACACCTTC.

V gene TRBV6-1 combines with J gene TRBJ1-1; tentatively, D is TRBD1 (6 bases). This CDR3 contains 13 residues. Trimming shortened V by 6 bases and J by 1 base, and 9 bases separated the two germline ends. Per the germline V gene, CDR1 is MNHNS and CDR2 is SASEGT. The CDR3 spells CASRRTENTEAFF. Written as DNA, the CDR3 is TGTGCCAGCAGACGGACAGAGAACACTGAAGCTTTCTTT.

The gene calls are TRBV7-2 and TRBJ1-6; D gene uncertain. The CDR3 has 14 residues. V lost 2 bases, J lost 7 bases, and 9 bases lay in between. The germline CDR1 and CDR2 sequences are SGHTA and FQGNSA. For the CDR3, the DNA is TGTGCCAGCAGCTTAACTTCGTTCAATTCACCCCTCCACTTT. Protein: CASSLTSFNSPLHF.